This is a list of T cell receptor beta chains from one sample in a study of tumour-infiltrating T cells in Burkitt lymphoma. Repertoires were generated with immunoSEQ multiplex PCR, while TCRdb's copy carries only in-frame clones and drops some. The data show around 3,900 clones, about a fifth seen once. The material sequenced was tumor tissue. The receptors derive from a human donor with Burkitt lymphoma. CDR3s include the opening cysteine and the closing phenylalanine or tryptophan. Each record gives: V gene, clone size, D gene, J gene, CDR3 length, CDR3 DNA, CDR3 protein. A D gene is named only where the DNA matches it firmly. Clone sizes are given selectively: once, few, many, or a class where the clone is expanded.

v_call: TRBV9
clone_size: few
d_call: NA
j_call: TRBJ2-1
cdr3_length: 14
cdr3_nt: TGTGCCAGCAGCGTAGTGTTGGGGGCGAATGAGCAGTTCTTC
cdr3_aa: CASSVVLGANEQFF

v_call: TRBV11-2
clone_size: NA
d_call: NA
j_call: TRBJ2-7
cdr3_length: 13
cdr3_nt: TGTGCCAGCAGCTTAGCGGAAGCCTACGAGCAGTACTTC
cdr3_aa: CASSLAEAYEQYF

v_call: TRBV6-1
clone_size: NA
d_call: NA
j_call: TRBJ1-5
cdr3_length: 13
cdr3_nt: TGTGCCAGCAGTGAAATGGCTATTCAGCCCCAGCATTTT
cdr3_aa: CASSEMAIQPQHF

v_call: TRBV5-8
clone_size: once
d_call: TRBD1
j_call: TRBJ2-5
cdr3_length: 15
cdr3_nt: TGTGCCAGCAGCCTCACAGGGGGCGCGGGAGAGACCCAGTACTTC
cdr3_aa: CASSLTGGAGETQYF

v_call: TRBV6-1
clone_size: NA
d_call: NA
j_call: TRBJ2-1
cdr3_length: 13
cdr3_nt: TGTGCCAGCACCCGGGACTCATACAATGAGCAGTTCTTC
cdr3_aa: CASTRDSYNEQFF

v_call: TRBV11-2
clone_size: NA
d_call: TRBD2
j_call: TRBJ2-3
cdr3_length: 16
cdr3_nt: TGTGCCAGCAGCTCGGGACTAGCGGGAGTCGGAGATACGCAGTATTTT
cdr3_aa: CASSSGLAGVGDTQYF

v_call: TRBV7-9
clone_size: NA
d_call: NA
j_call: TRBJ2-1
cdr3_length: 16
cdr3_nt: TGTGCCAGCAGCTTGTTAATCCGGGAGCCGCTGGATGAGCAGTTCTTC
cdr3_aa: CASSLLIREPLDEQFF

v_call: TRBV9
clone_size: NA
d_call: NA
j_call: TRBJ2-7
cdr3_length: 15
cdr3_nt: TGTGCCAGCAGCGTAGAGGCGGGTGCAACCTACGAGCAGTACTTC
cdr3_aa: CASSVEAGATYEQYF

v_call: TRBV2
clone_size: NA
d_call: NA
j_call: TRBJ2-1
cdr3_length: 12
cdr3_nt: TGTGCCGGCGAGAGGGACTACAATGAGCAGTTCTTC
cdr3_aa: CAGERDYNEQFF

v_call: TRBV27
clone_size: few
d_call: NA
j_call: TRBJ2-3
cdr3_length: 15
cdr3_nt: TGTGCCAGCAGTTTTTGGCGCGGGGACACAGATACGCAGTATTTT
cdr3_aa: CASSFWRGDTDTQYF

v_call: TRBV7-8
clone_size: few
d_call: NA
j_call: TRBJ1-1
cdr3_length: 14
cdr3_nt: TGTGCCAGCTTTGGAGGGAGGTATGGCACTGAAGCTTTCTTT
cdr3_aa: CASFGGRYGTEAFF

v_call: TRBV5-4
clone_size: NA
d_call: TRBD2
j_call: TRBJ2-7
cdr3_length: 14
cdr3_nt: TGTGCCAGCAGCTTGCAGGGACTAGCGAGAGAGCAGTACTTC
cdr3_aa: CASSLQGLAREQYF

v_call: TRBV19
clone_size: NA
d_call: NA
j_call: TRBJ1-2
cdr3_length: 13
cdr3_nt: TGTGCCAGTAGTAAGCAGGGGCTCTATGGCTACACCTTC
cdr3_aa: CASSKQGLYGYTF

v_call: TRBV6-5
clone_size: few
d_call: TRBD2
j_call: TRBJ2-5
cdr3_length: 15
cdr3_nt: TGTGCCAGCAGGGAATATCCGGGACTAGGAGAGACCCAGTACTTC
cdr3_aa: CASREYPGLGETQYF

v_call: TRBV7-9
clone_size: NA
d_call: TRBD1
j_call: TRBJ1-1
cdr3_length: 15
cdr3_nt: TGTGCCAGCAGCACCCAAGGACAGGGGACTACTGAAGCTTTCTTT
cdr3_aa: CASSTQGQGTTEAFF

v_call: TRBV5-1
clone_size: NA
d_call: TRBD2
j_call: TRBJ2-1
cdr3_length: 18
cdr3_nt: TGCGCCAGCAGCAAAGGACTAGCGAGAGGCCCATCCTACAATGAGCAGTTCTTC
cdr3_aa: CASSKGLARGPSYNEQFF

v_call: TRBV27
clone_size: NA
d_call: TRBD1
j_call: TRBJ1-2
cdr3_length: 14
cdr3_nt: TGTGCCAGCAGTTACCTGGACAGGGGGAGCGGCTACACCTTC
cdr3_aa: CASSYLDRGSGYTF

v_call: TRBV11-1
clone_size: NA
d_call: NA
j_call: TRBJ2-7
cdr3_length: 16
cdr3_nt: TGTGCCAGCAGCTTAGACACATCGTCCCTTCCCTACGAGCAGTACTTC
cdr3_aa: CASSLDTSSLPYEQYF

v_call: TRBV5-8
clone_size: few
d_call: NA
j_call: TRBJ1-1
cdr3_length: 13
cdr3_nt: TGTGCCAGCAGCATTCGACAGAACACTGAAGCTTTCTTT
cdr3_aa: CASSIRQNTEAFF

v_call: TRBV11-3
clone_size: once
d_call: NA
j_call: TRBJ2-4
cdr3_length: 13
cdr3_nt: TGTGCCAGCAGCTTCGGTGAGGGGAACATTCAGTACTTC
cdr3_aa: CASSFGEGNIQYF

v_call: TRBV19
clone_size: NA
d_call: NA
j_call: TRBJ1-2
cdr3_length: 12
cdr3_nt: TGTGCCAGTAGGACGAGGGGGTATGGCTACACCTTC
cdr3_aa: CASRTRGYGYTF

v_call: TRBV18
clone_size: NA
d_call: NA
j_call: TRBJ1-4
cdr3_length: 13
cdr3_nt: TGTGCCAGCTCACCACCGAGAAAGGAAAAACTGTTTTTT
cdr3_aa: CASSPPRKEKLFF

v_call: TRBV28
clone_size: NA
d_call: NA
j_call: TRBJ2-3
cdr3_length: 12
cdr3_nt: TGTGCCAGTTGGGACGGCACAGATACGCAGTATTTT
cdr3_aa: CASWDGTDTQYF

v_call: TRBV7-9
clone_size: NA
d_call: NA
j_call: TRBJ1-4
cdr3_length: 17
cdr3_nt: TGTGCCAGCAGCTTAGGAGCCTCAGGGCGGGCTAATGAAAAACTGTTTTTT
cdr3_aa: CASSLGASGRANEKLFF

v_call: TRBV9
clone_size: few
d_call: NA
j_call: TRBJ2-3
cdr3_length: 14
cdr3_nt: TGTGCCAGCAGTCGTTCGGGGGTAGCAGATACGCAGTATTTT
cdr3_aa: CASSRSGVADTQYF

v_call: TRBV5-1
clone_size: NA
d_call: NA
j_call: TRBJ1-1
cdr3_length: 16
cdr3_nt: TGCGCCAGCAGCTTGGGGGCCGTAGGGGTGGGCACTGAAGCTTTCTTT
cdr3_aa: CASSLGAVGVGTEAFF

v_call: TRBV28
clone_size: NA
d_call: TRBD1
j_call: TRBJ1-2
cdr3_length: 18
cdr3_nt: TGTGCCAGCAGCCTGAGTTGGGACAGGGAAAAGGGGCACTATGGCTACACCTTC
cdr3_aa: CASSLSWDREKGHYGYTF